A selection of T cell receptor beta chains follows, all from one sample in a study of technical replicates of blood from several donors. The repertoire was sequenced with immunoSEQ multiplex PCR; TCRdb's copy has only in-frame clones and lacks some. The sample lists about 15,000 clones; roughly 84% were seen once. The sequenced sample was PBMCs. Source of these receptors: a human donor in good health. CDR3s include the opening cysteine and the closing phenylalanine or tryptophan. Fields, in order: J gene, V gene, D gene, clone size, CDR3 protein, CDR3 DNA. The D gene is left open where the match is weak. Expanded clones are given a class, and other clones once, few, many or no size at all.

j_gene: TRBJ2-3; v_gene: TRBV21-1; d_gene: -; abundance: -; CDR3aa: CASSKNPAGGQQDTQYF; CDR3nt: TGTGCCAGCAGCAAAAACCCAGCGGGAGGGCAACAAGATACGCAGTATTTT
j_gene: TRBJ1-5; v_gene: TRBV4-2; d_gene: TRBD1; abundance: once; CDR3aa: CASSQDGQGRNHQPQHF; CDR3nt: TGTGCCAGCAGCCAAGACGGACAGGGTAGGAATCATCAGCCCCAGCATTTT
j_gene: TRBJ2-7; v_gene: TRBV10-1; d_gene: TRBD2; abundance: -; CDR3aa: CASSGASGGAQYF; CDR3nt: TGCGCCAGCAGTGGGGCTAGCGGAGGGGCGCAGTACTTC
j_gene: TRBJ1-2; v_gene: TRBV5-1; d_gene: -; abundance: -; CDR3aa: CASSQDRGYTF; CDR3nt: TGCGCCAGCAGCCAAGATCGGGGCTACACCTTC
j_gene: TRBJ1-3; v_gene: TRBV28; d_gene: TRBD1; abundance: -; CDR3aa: CASSSHGQEGNTIYF; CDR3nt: TGTGCCAGCAGTTCCCACGGACAGGAGGGAAACACCATATATTTT
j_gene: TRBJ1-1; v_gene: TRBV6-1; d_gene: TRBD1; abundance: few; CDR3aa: CASSPRTGANTEAFF; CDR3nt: TGTGCCAGCAGTCCTAGGACAGGGGCGAACACTGAAGCTTTCTTT
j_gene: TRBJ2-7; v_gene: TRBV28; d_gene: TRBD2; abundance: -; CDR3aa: CASRPHSGSHEQYF; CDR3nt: TGTGCCAGCAGGCCCCATAGCGGGAGTCACGAGCAGTACTTC
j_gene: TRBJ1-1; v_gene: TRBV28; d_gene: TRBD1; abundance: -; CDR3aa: CASGTDKVLNTEAFF; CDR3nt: TGTGCCAGCGGGACAGATAAAGTCTTGAACACTGAAGCTTTCTTT
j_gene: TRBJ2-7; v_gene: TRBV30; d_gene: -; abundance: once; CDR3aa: CAWSSGAGSYEQYF; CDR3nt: TGTGCCTGGAGTAGTGGCGCGGGCTCCTACGAGCAGTACTTC
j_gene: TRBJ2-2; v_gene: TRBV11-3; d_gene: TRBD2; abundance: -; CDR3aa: CASSSIGRSTGELFF; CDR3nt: TGTGCCAGCAGCTCTATCGGGAGGAGCACCGGGGAGCTGTTTTTT
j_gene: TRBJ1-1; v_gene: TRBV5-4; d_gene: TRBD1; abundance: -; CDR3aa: CASSSQGAENTEAFF; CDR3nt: TGTGCCAGCAGCTCACAGGGGGCTGAGAACACTGAAGCTTTCTTT
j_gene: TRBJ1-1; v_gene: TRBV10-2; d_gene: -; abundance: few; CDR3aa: CASSVGGGRTEAFF; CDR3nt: TGCGCCAGCAGTGTGGGGGGTGGAAGGACTGAAGCTTTCTTT
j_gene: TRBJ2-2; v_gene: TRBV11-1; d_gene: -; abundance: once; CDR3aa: CASSSSERGQGGTGELFF; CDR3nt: TGTGCCAGCAGCTCATCAGAAAGGGGCCAGGGGGGCACCGGGGAGCTGTTTTTT
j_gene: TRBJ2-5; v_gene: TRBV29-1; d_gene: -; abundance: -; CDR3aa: CSVITVQETQYF; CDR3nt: TGCAGCGTTATAACAGTCCAAGAGACCCAGTACTTC
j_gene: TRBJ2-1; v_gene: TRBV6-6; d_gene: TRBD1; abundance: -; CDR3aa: CASRNGQGAEEQFF; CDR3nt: TGTGCCAGCAGGAACGGACAGGGGGCAGAAGAGCAGTTCTTC
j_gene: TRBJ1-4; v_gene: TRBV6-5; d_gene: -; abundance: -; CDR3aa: CASSYGQFATNEKLFF; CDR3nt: TGTGCCAGCAGTTACGGGCAGTTTGCAACTAATGAAAAACTGTTTTTT
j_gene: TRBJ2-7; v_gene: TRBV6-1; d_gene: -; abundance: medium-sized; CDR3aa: CASSDLAGEGHEQYF; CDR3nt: TGTGCCAGCAGTGATTTAGCAGGGGAAGGCCACGAGCAGTACTTC
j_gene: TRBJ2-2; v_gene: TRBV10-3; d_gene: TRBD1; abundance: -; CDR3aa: CAINAGQGTGELFF; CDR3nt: TGTGCCATCAACGCGGGACAGGGGACCGGGGAGCTGTTTTTT
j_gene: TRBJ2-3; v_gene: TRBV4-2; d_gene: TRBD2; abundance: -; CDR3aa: CASSQDIGTSGKYF; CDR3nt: TGTGCCAGCAGCCAAGATATTGGGACTAGCGGGAAGTATTTT
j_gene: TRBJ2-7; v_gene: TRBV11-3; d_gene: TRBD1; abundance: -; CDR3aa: CASSWDRGGYEQYF; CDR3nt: TGTGCCAGCAGCTGGGACAGGGGGGGTTACGAGCAGTACTTC
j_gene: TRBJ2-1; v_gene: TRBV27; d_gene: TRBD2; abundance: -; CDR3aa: CASSLQGKTSGDYNEQFF; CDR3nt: TGTGCCAGCAGTTTACAGGGGAAGACTAGCGGGGATTACAATGAGCAGTTCTTC
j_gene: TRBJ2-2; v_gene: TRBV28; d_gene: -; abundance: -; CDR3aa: CASSLRGTGELFF; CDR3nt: TGTGCCAGCAGTTTAAGGGGAACCGGGGAGCTGTTTTTT
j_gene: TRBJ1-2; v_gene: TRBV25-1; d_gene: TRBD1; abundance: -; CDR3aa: CASRDLQGSYGYTF; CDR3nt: TGTGCCAGCAGAGATCTACAGGGGTCCTATGGCTACACCTTC
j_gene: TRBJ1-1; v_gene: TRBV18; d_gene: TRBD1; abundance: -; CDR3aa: CASSPRQGGNTEAFF; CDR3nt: TGTGCCAGCTCACCGAGACAGGGAGGGAACACTGAAGCTTTCTTT